This TCR beta chain derives from a study of blood T cells in healthy people across ages. The authors isolated at least 7 million PBMCs per sample. The CDR3 is 14 amino acids. Trimming took 5 bases from V and 8 from J; bases not matched to a gene: 10. The V gene's germline CDR1 is SGHRS and CDR2 YFSETQ. A J-beta primer mix and a sample-barcoded 5' primer were used in a second PCR of roughly 6 to 11 cycles. TCRdb re-called the 5' RACE reads with MiXCR, one entry per CDR3 protein. The data hold about 1.8 million distinct CDR3 sequences, with roughly 49% observed a single time. The material sequenced was blood. V usage is TRBV5-1 and J usage is TRBJ2-1; the match to TRBD2 covers 7 bases. This sequence originates from a woman in her thirties or forties in good health. CDR3 coding DNA: TGCGCCAGCAGTCCTAGGTCAGGGAGGGATGAGCAGTTCTTC. The encoded protein is CASSPRSGRDEQFF.